What follows are 32 T cell receptor beta chains derived from one specimen sequenced in a study of cytomegalovirus exposure and HLA in healthy donors. Both 60 Vbeta primers and 13 Jbeta primers went into the PCR. Some clones are missing from TCRdb's copy, which holds only in-frame ones; the method was immunoSEQ multiplex PCR. The sample carries 120,000 or so clones, around 80% recorded once. The sample was PBMCs. The receptor source for this set is a human donor in good health.

This clone came up once. The gene calls are TRBV5-1 and TRBJ2-2, with 9 bases identical to TRBD1. V shed 5 bases and J 2 bases; nucleotides not matched to a gene: 7. The V gene's germline CDR1 is SGHRS and CDR2 YFSETQ. The CDR3 loop spans 16 amino acids. In DNA, the CDR3 is TGCGCCAGCAGAATCCCGGGACAGGGTAACACCGGGGAGCTGTTTTTT. Amino acids: CASRIPGQGNTGELFF.

This clone was seen a few times. This chain links TRBV5-8 with TRBJ2-2; 7 bases are a match to TRBD1. In germline, CDR1 is SGHTS, CDR2 YDEGEE. The CDR3 is made up of 13 amino acids. J was trimmed by 5 bases and V by 9 bases; bases with no gene match: 7. Written as DNA, the CDR3 is TGTGCCACCGGGACAGTCGGTACCGGGGAGCTGTTTTTT. It specifies CATGTVGTGELFF.

V gene TRBV28 combines with J gene TRBJ2-1; TRBD2 matches at 11 bases. Trimming removed 5 bases from V and 10 bases from J; junction bases left unmatched: 10. The CDR3 extends over 15 amino acids. The germline gives CDR1 MDHEN, CDR2 SYDVKM. The CDR3: CASSDIAGGPWEQFF. The CDR3 region has the DNA TGTGCCAGCAGTGATATAGCGGGGGGGCCTTGGGAGCAGTTCTTC.

The rearrangement joins TRBV28 to TRBJ1-5; no firm D call. From germline, CDR1 is MDHEN and CDR2 SYDVKM. Trimming cost V 2 bases and J 4 bases, with 12 bases left between them. The CDR3 consists of 15 residues. CDR3 in DNA: TGTGCCAGCAGTTTAATGGGAGGTGTGAATCAGCCCCAGCATTTT. It specifies CASSLMGGVNQPQHF.

The rearrangement uses TRBV7-9 and TRBJ2-3; D might be TRBD1 (5 bases). Trimming shortened V by 6 bases and J by 2 bases, and 9 bases separated the two germline ends. The CDR3 length is 13 residues. Germline V gives CDR1 SEHNR, CDR2 FQNEAQ (reference sequence). In nucleotides, the CDR3 is TGTGCCAGCAGTCGACAGTACACAGATACGCAGTATTTT. As protein: CASSRQYTDTQYF.

A note on this clone: This may come from a read error, since a much larger clone is one base off. The genes are TRBV13 and TRBJ2-3; 12 bases agree with TRBD2. This CDR3 spans 15 amino acids. The junction had 5 bases not matched to a gene; V was cut back by 6 bases and J by 4 bases. The germline V gene has CDR1 PRHDT and CDR2 FYEKMQ (reference sequence). The CDR3 DNA is TGTGCCAGCAGTTACTCTAGCGGGGGGGCAGATACGCAGTATTTT. As protein: CASSYSSGGADTQYF.

This clone came up once. The germline gene is not matched at one end of the junction; a read error may be the cause. The chain joins TRBV7-9 to TRBJ2-5; no reliable D call. Germline CDR1 is SEHNR and CDR2 is FQNEAQ (reference sequence). This CDR3 has 12 amino acids. CDR3 loop: CSSSLELWHQYF. The CDR3, as DNA: TGTTCCAGCAGCTTAGAACTATGGCACCAGTACTTC.

There are a few counts of this clone. The V and J genes are TRBV5-6 and TRBJ2-7, with 8 bases matching TRBD1. The CDR3 totals 13 residues. The junction had 6 bases not matched to a gene; V was cut back by 7 bases and J by 3 bases. Germline CDR1 SGHDT, CDR2 YYEEEE. The CDR3 coding sequence is TGTGCCAGCGGTCGGACAGGGTACTACGAGCAGTACTTC. It is translated as CASGRTGYYEQYF.

The chain joins TRBV11-2 to TRBJ1-3, with D unresolved. This CDR3 is built from 13 residues. Trimming cost V 8 bases and J 2 bases, with 10 bases left between them. Germline CDR1 reads SGHAT; CDR2 reads FQNNGV. In nucleotides, the CDR3 is TGTGCCAGCTCCAGTTCCCCTGGAAACACCATATATTTT. Its translation is CASSSSPGNTIYF.

J is TRBJ1-6 and V is TRBV7-9; D is possibly TRBD1 (5 bases). The CDR3 runs to 14 residues. The V end was cut by 3 bases, the J end by 7 bases, with 10 bases between. Germline V gene lookup returns CDR1 SEHNR and CDR2 FQNEAQ (reference sequence). CDR3 DNA: TGTGCCAGCAGCTTTGACAGCTCCAATTCACCCCTCCACTTT. This translates into CASSFDSSNSPLHF.

With regard to this clone: Sequence at one end of the junction differs from germline and may be a read error. The chain has TRBV7-9 and TRBJ1-1, with a weak D call TRBD1 (5 bases). There are 12 residues in the CDR3. Germline CDR1 and CDR2: SEHNR and FQNEAQ (reference sequence). CDR3 loop: CSSSGGATEAFF. The CDR3 region has the DNA TGTTCCAGCAGCGGAGGGGCAACTGAAGCTTTCTTT. Full variable domain (outside the CDR3, taken from reference TRBV7-9 and TRBJ1-1): DTGVSQNPRHKITKRGQNVTFRCDPISEHNRLYWYRQTLGQGPEFLTYFQNEAQLEKSRLLSDRFSAERPKGSFSTLEIQRTEQGDSAMYLCSSSGGATEAFFGQGTRLTVV.

The chain joins TRBV27 to TRBJ2-2, with D uncertain. The V and J ends lost 1 base and 6 bases respectively, with 6 bases between them. Germline V lookup: CDR1 MNHEY, CDR2 SMNVEV (reference sequence). This CDR3 is 13 amino acids long. This CDR3 reads CASSLLVPGELFF. DNA for the CDR3: TGTGCCAGCAGTTTATTAGTTCCCGGGGAGCTGTTTTTT.

The chain employs TRBV5-6 and TRBJ2-7; TRBD2 might be the D (5 bases). V was pared by 0 bases and J by 0 bases, with 7 bases between. Germline V lookup: CDR1 SGHDT, CDR2 YYEEEE. The CDR3 totals 14 residues. CDR3 DNA sequence: TGTGCCAGCAGCTTGGGAGGGAGCTCCTACGAGCAGTACTTC. Amino acid sequence: CASSLGGSSYEQYF.

The chain combines TRBV2 with TRBJ2-7; weak D call: TRBD2 (6 bases). CDR3 size: 16 residues. Trimming shortened V by 6 bases and J by 0 bases, and 18 bases separated the two germline ends. Looked up from germline, CDR1 is SNHLY and CDR2 is FYNNEI. The CDR3 is CASRPDGGASSYEQYF. The CDR3 DNA sequence: TGTGCCAGCAGACCGGACGGGGGAGCGAGCTCCTACGAGCAGTACTTC.

The gene calls are TRBV4-3 and TRBJ1-1; TRBD1 might be the D (6 bases). This CDR3 region has 15 residues. Germline CDR1 reads LGHNA; CDR2 reads YSLEER. Trimming took 2 bases from V and 6 from J, leaving 16 bases between them. The CDR3 sequence: CASSQSRGVGPEAFF. CDR3 nucleotide sequence: TGCGCCAGCAGCCAATCCAGGGGCGTGGGCCCTGAAGCTTTCTTT.

This clone came up a few times. A junction boundary mismatches the germline segment, possibly from a read error. The chain couples TRBV6-5 to TRBJ1-1; D perhaps matches TRBD1 (6 bases). The CDR3 covers 13 residues. Per germline, CDR1 MNHEY and CDR2 SVGAGI. CDR3 DNA sequence: TGTGCCAGCAGTCGCCTTGGGACAAGCACTTCGTCATTT. Its translation is CASSRLGTSTSSF.

The gene calls are TRBV9 and TRBJ2-5; D not resolved. Trimming removed 2 bases from V and 4 bases from J, with 12 bases in between. Germline-derived CDR1 and CDR2 are SGDLS and YYNGEE. The CDR3 runs to 14 residues. The CDR3, as DNA: TGTGCCAGCAGCGTGCCCTCTCAAGCAGAGACCCAGTACTTC. Its translation is CASSVPSQAETQYF.

In this sample, this clone turned up a few times. The rearrangement uses TRBV5-1 and TRBJ1-4; maybe TRBD1 (5 bases). Trimming left V 6 bases short and J 8 bases short, with 17 bases between. There are 14 residues in the CDR3. Germline V gene sequence: CDR1 SGHRS, CDR2 YFSETQ. CDR3 DNA sequence: TGCGCCAGCAAACTCGGCAGGGCAGGAGAAAAACTGTTTTTT. This translates into CASKLGRAGEKLFF.

The V call is TRBV18, the J call TRBJ1-1; D gene unclear. The CDR3 covers 13 residues. From germline, CDR1 is KGHSH and CDR2 LQKENI. Trimming took 0 bases from V and 11 from J, leaving 13 bases between them. The CDR3 DNA reads TGTGCCAGCTCACCACCGGGAGGGTATGAGGCTTTCTTT. Its protein product is CASSPPGGYEAFF.

Concerning this clone: One end of the junction varies from germline; a read error may be responsible. The V gene is TRBV7-2, the J gene TRBJ1-1; 7 nucleotides align to TRBD1. Germline loops: CDR1 SGHTA, CDR2 FQGNSA. CDR3 length equals 14 residues. CDR3 coding DNA: TGTGCCAGCAGCCGAAAGACAGGGAACGCTGAAGCTTTCTTT. Translation gives CASSRKTGNAEAFF. Supplemented by reference TRBV7-2 and TRBJ1-1, the full variable domain reads GAGVSQSPSNKVTEKGKDVELRCDPISGHTALYWYRQSLGQGLEFLIYFQGNSAPDKSGLPSDRFSAERTGGSVSTLTIQRTQQEDSAVYLCASSRKTGNAEAFFGQGTRLTVV.

Regarding this clone: A read error may account for a junction end that differs from germline. J is TRBJ2-1 and V is TRBV4-2; TRBD2 matches 10 bases. Germline loops: CDR1 LGHNA, CDR2 YNFKEQ. The length of the CDR3 is 15 residues. Here the CDR3 DNA reads TGTGCCAGCAGCCAAGGCCGACTAGCGGGCGATGAGCAGCTCTTC. This sequence encodes CASSQGRLAGDEQLF.

The chain is built from TRBV5-1 and TRBJ2-7; D is possibly TRBD2 (6 bases). CDR1 SGHRS and CDR2 YFSETQ come from the germline V gene. The V end was cut by 0 bases, the J end by 3 bases, with 13 bases between. The CDR3 has 15 amino acids. CDR3: CASSLVPGRDYEQYF. The CDR3 DNA sequence: TGCGCCAGCAGCTTGGTACCCGGGAGAGACTACGAGCAGTACTTC. The full variable domain, its missing parts supplied by reference TRBV5-1 and TRBJ2-7, is KAGVTQTPRYLIKTRGQQVTLSCSPISGHRSVSWYQQTPGQGLQFLFEYFSETQRNKGNFPGRFSGRQFSNSRSEMNVSTLELGDSALYLCASSLVPGRDYEQYFGPGTRLTVT.

CDR3 sequence reads: CASSPRQGAGGYTF. The DNA for the CDR3 is TGTGCCAGCAGTCCCCGACAGGGGGCGGGTGGCTACACCTTC. The chain is built from TRBV6-6 and TRBJ1-2; 10 nucleotides line up with TRBD1. J gave up 7 bases and V 5 bases, and 7 bases lay outside the gene matches. Germline CDR1 MNHNY, CDR2 SVGAGI (reference sequence). The CDR3 is 14 residues long.

The V call is TRBV27, the J call TRBJ2-7; 10 bases fit TRBD1. Trimming took 3 bases from V and 9 from J; bases not matched to a gene: 5. The CDR3 is 13 residues long. Germline V gene sequence: CDR1 MNHEY, CDR2 SMNVEV (reference sequence). The CDR3 sequence is CASSFETGGGQYF. The DNA for the CDR3 is TGTGCCAGCAGTTTCGAGACAGGGGGCGGGCAGTACTTC.

This chain uses TRBV4-3 with TRBJ1-6; D remains ambiguous. Trimming took off 1 base at V and 3 bases at J, with 10 bases between the two ends. The CDR3 runs to 16 residues. Germline V gives CDR1 LGHNA, CDR2 YSLEER. The CDR3 protein is CASSQGGIGYNSPLHF. For the CDR3, the DNA is TGCGCCAGCAGCCAAGGAGGGATCGGCTATAATTCACCCCTCCACTTT.

The table lists this clone with a few counts. The genes are TRBV6-6 and TRBJ1-2, with D hard to call. Trimming stripped 8 bases from V and 6 bases from J, with 7 bases between. This CDR3 contains 10 residues. The germline V gene encodes CDR1 MNHNY and CDR2 SVGAGI (reference sequence). The CDR3 nucleotides are TGTGCCAGCCGAGAGGATGGCTACACCTTC. Protein sequence: CASREDGYTF.

CDR3 in DNA: TGTGCCAGCCGGAGTTGGGAGACCCAGTACTTC. This sequence encodes CASRSWETQYF. This chain joins TRBV27 and TRBJ2-5; no reliable D call. CDR3 length: 11 residues. Between the trimmed V and J ends, which lost 8 bases and 5 bases, there was a span of 9 bases. Germline V gene lookup returns CDR1 MNHEY and CDR2 SMNVEV (reference sequence).

This chain connects TRBV11-2 to TRBJ2-3; D is possibly TRBD2 (5 bases). Germline values: CDR1 SGHAT, CDR2 FQNNGV. The V end lost 1 base, the J end lost 7 bases, and 12 bases lay between the germline ends. The CDR3 covers 14 residues. In nucleotides, the CDR3 is TGTGCCAGCAGCTTAGGGGTTGGCGGGCATACGCAGTATTTT. Protein product: CASSLGVGGHTQYF.

The chain recombines TRBV7-6 with TRBJ1-1; 7 bases align to TRBD1. This CDR3 comprises 14 residues. Trimming at V came to 8 bases and at J to 0 bases, leaving 6 bases not matched to a gene. CDR1 and CDR2 (germline): SGHVS, FNYEAQ. CDR3 nucleotides: TGTGCCAGCCGAGTAGGGGGCGTGAACACTGAAGCTTTCTTT. It is translated as CASRVGGVNTEAFF.

This chain uses TRBV7-2 with TRBJ1-4, with TRBD1 as a possible D gene (5 bases). Trimming removed 1 base at V and 9 bases at J, with 21 bases between. The CDR3 is 17 residues long. Per the germline V gene, CDR1 is SGHTA and CDR2 is FQGNSA. CDR3 amino acids: CASSLVGGGGNGKKLFF. The CDR3 DNA reads as TGTGCCAGCAGCTTAGTTGGGGGTGGGGGGAATGGGAAAAAACTGTTTTTT.

In regard to this clone: Other DNA sequences in the same sample also yield this CDR3. V and J are TRBV4-2 and TRBJ1-3; D gene ambiguous. The V gene lost 3 bases and the J gene lost 0 bases, with 18 bases spanning the gap. The length of the CDR3 is 18 residues. The germline V gene encodes CDR1 LGHNA and CDR2 YNFKEQ. The CDR3 sequence is CASSHVTSPGSSGNTIYF. The CDR3 DNA reads as TGTGCCAGCAGCCACGTCACCTCACCGGGTTCCTCTGGAAACACCATATATTTT.

V is TRBV5-8 and J is TRBJ2-1; D is ambiguous. Trimming shortened V by 0 bases and J by 4 bases, and 5 bases separated the two germline ends. This CDR3 has 13 amino acids. CDR1 is SGHTS and CDR2 is YDEGEE in the germline V gene. CDR3 sequence: CASSLVGYNEQFF. The CDR3 DNA reads as TGTGCCAGCAGCTTGGTCGGTTACAATGAGCAGTTCTTC.